The 26 T cell receptor beta chains given below trace back to one sample, sequenced in a study of radiotherapy plus CTLA-4 blockade in lung cancer. Only in-frame clones appear in the TCRdb table, and some are missing; sequencing was by immunoSEQ multiplex PCR. Among about 60,000 clones listed, just over 75% were seen once. The material sequenced was peripheral blood, taken from a patient treated with radiotherapy plus ipilimumab. Receptors originate from a human donor with non-small cell lung cancer who had a partial response to radiotherapy plus ipilimumab.

The V and J genes are TRBV6-1 and TRBJ2-7, with TRBD2 identical over 11 bases. The CDR3 spans 14 residues. V was pared by 10 bases and J by 2 bases, with 7 bases of the junction left unmatched. Germline loops: CDR1 MNHNS, CDR2 SASEGT. The CDR3 loop is CATLAGGSPYEQYF. The CDR3 DNA sequence: TGTGCCACTTTAGCGGGGGGGTCTCCCTACGAGCAGTACTTC.

The J gene is TRBJ2-5, the V gene TRBV5-1; possible D gene TRBD1, 6 bases. The V gene lost 3 bases and the J gene lost 5 bases, with 14 bases spanning the gap. The CDR3 has 14 amino acids. Per the germline V gene, CDR1 is SGHRS and CDR2 is YFSETQ. This chain's CDR3 is CASSWRTVGETQYF. CDR3 sequence (DNA): TGCGCCAGCAGCTGGAGGACAGTCGGCGAGACCCAGTACTTC. The whole variable domain, filled in from reference TRBV5-1 and TRBJ2-5, reads KAGVTQTPRYLIKTRGQQVTLSCSPISGHRSVSWYQQTPGQGLQFLFEYFSETQRNKGNFPGRFSGRQFSNSRSEMNVSTLELGDSALYLCASSWRTVGETQYFGPGTRLLVL.

This clone has only a few counts. The chain recombines TRBV6-5 with TRBJ1-5; D ambiguous. V lost 5 bases, J lost 0 bases, and 8 bases lay in between. CDR3 length equals 14 residues. CDR1 is MNHEY and CDR2 is SVGAGI in the germline V gene. The CDR3 DNA reads as TGTGCCAGCAGTCCTAGATATAGCAATCAGCCCCAGCATTTT. Translated: CASSPRYSNQPQHF.

The genes are TRBV5-3 and TRBJ2-7; 10 bases fit TRBD1. TRBV5-3 is identified as an open reading frame with a role that is uncertain. J lost 2 bases, V lost 4 bases, and 3 bases had no gene match. This CDR3 comprises 14 residues. The CDR3 DNA reads TGTGCCAGAAGCGAGGGACAGGGGACCTACGAGCAGTACTTC. It yields the protein CARSEGQGTYEQYF.

The chain carries TRBV7-9 and TRBJ2-3, with 8 bases aligning to TRBD2. The length of the CDR3 is 18 residues. The trim removed 7 bases at V and 2 bases at J, leaving 17 bases unmatched. Germline V gene lookup returns CDR1 SEHNR and CDR2 FQNEAQ (reference sequence). The CDR3, as DNA: TGTGCCAGCACCACGGGGGGGCGAGTAAGGCAATACACAGATACGCAGTATTTT. Amino acid sequence: CASTTGGRVRQYTDTQYF.

V and J are TRBV7-9 and TRBJ1-3; TRBD1 matches 8 bases. There are 17 residues in the CDR3. The V segment lost 4 bases and the J segment 0 bases; nucleotides outside the gene matches: 8. Germline CDR1 reads SEHNR; CDR2 reads FQNEAQ (reference sequence). Written as DNA, the CDR3 is TGTGCCAGCAGCTCGCCGGGGGACAGGTTCTCTGGAAACACCATATATTTT. Translating gives CASSSPGDRFSGNTIYF.

The V and J genes are TRBV25-1 and TRBJ1-2, with TRBD1 identical over 7 bases. The CDR3 has 12 amino acids. Looked up from germline, CDR1 is MGHDK and CDR2 is SYGVNS. V dropped 8 bases and J dropped 3; count of bases not matched to a gene: 3. The CDR3 loop is CASRDSDYGYTF. CDR3 nucleotide sequence: TGTGCCAGCCGGGACAGTGACTATGGCTACACCTTC.

The rearrangement uses TRBV6-1 and TRBJ2-7, with a weak D call TRBD2 (6 bases). CDR1 and CDR2 from the germline V gene are MNHNS and SASEGT. V lost 7 bases and J lost 3, with 16 bases in between. The CDR3 is 14 amino acids. For the CDR3, the DNA is TGTGCCAGCAACCTCCCCGGGGAGGACTACGAGCAGTACTTC. This sequence encodes CASNLPGEDYEQYF.

The CDR3 DNA reads as TGTGCCAGCAGCCATCTATCCGGGACAAGCGCGTCCGAGCAGTACTTC. Encoded protein: CASSHLSGTSASEQYF. This chain joins TRBV6-6 and TRBJ2-7; D is perhaps TRBD1 (6 bases). Trimming left V 6 bases short and J 6 bases short, with 24 bases between. Germline V lookup: CDR1 MNHNY, CDR2 SVGAGI (reference sequence). This CDR3 comprises 16 residues.

This clone has a single count. CDR3 DNA: TGTGCCAGCAGTTACCAACCGGGTCGGTACTACGAGCAGTACTTC. It translates to CASSYQPGRYYEQYF. The gene calls are TRBV6-5 and TRBJ2-7, with D uncertain. The CDR3 is 15 amino acids. Between the trimmed V and J ends, which lost 2 bases and 3 bases, there was a span of 14 bases. The germline V gene has CDR1 MNHEY and CDR2 SVGAGI.

The V gene is TRBV6-4, the J gene TRBJ1-5; the D gene is possibly TRBD1 (6 bases). V was trimmed by 3 bases and J by 1 base, leaving 13 bases between them. There are 16 residues in the CDR3. The germline V gene has CDR1 MRHNA and CDR2 SNTAGT. The CDR3 coding sequence is TGTGCCAGCAGTGATCCAGGGGAAATGAGCAATCAGCCCCAGCATTTT. Its translation is CASSDPGEMSNQPQHF.

CDR3 DNA sequence: TGTGCCAGCAGCATCAACAGGGGGCTGATTAACACTGAAGCTTTCTTT. It encodes CASSINRGLINTEAFF. The chain couples TRBV7-2 to TRBJ1-1, with 9 nucleotides matching TRBD1. The V gene end was trimmed by 5 bases and the J gene end by 2 bases; junction bases not matched to a gene: 9. CDR1 and CDR2 (germline): SGHTA, FQGNSA. The CDR3 contains 16 residues.

This clone was seen a handful of times. This rearrangement joins TRBV28 to TRBJ1-5; D might be TRBD1 (5 bases). Trimming pared 4 bases from V and 7 bases from J, leaving 14 bases between. The CDR3 is 14 residues long. Germline CDR1 and CDR2: MDHEN and SYDVKM. For the CDR3, the DNA is TGTGCCAGCAGTTCGAGGACACAGCCCCAGCCCCAGCATTTT. Its protein is CASSSRTQPQPQHF.

CDR3 loop: CASSLAGGLVDEQYF. CDR3 in DNA: TGTGCCAGCAGCTTAGCGGGGGGGCTGGTTGACGAGCAGTACTTC. This sequence joins TRBV7-9 and TRBJ2-7, with D possibly TRBD2 on 7 matching bases. This CDR3 is 15 amino acids long. V was pared by 0 bases and J by 5 bases, with 14 bases between. CDR1 and CDR2 (germline): SEHNR, FQNEAQ (reference sequence).

This chain uses TRBV7-3 with TRBJ1-6; D is ambiguous. V gave up 1 base and J gave up 9 bases, with 10 bases separating them. CDR1 and CDR2 (germline): SGHTA, FQGTGA. There are 14 residues in the CDR3. This CDR3 is CASSLRSSSSPLHF. CDR3 nucleotides: TGTGCCAGCAGCTTAAGGTCAAGTAGTTCACCCCTCCACTTT.

J is TRBJ1-5 and V is TRBV28; TRBD1 is a possible D gene (5 bases). The CDR3 sequence is 16 residues long. From germline, CDR1 is MDHEN and CDR2 SYDVKM. With 3 bases removed from V and 1 base from J, the gap between germline ends came to 13 bases. The CDR3 coding sequence is TGTGCCAGCAGTTTCTCTTTGACAGAAAGCAATCAGCCCCAGCATTTT. Translated, it gives CASSFSLTESNQPQHF. The variable domain in full, with the rest retrieved from reference TRBV28 and TRBJ1-5, is DVKVTQSSRYLVKRTGEKVFLECVQDMDHENMFWYRQDPGLGLRLIYFSYDVKMKEKGDIPEGYSVSREKKERFSLILESASTNQTSMYLCASSFSLTESNQPQHFGDGTRLSIL.

This clone occurred once. The DNA of the CDR3 is TGTGCCACCAGCAGAGATGGGTTGTCGAGGACAGTTTATGGCTACACCTTC. This sequence encodes CATSRDGLSRTVYGYTF. The J gene is TRBJ1-2, the V gene TRBV15; tentative D call: TRBD1 (6 bases). The CDR3 is made up of 17 amino acids. The germline V gene has CDR1 LNHNV and CDR2 YYDKDF (reference sequence). Trimming pared 0 bases from V and 5 bases from J, leaving 19 bases between.

The chain employs TRBV6-5 and TRBJ1-4; possible D gene TRBD1, 6 bases. The CDR3 totals 14 residues. Germline V lookup: CDR1 MNHEY, CDR2 SVGAGI. Trimming removed 5 bases from V and 4 bases from J, with 11 bases in between. For the CDR3, the DNA is TGTGCCAGCAGTAATACAGGGTTTAATGAAAAACTGTTTTTT. Its translation is CASSNTGFNEKLFF.

The V and J genes are TRBV5-4 and TRBJ2-2; 7 positions match TRBD1. This CDR3 contains 15 residues. J gave up 5 bases and V 0 bases, and 4 bases lay outside the gene matches. Germline loops: CDR1 SGHNT, CDR2 YYREEE (reference sequence). The CDR3 loop is CASSLGDRDTGELFF. The CDR3 DNA reads TGTGCCAGCAGCTTGGGTGACAGGGATACCGGGGAGCTGTTTTTT. The full variable domain, its missing parts supplied by reference TRBV5-4 and TRBJ2-2, is ETGVTQSPTHLIKTRGQQVTLRCSSQSGHNTVSWYQQALGQGPQFIFQYYREEENGRGNFPPRFSGLQFPNYSSELNVNALELDDSALYLCASSLGDRDTGELFFGEGSRLTVL.

This clone was counted between two and nine times. The CDR3 is CASSLGDSDSPLHF. The CDR3 DNA sequence: TGTGCCAGCAGCTTAGGGGACAGTGATTCACCCCTCCACTTT. This chain uses TRBV7-3 with TRBJ1-6; TRBD1 matches at 7 bases. Germline CDR1 reads SGHTA; CDR2 reads FQGTGA. V dropped 2 bases and J dropped 8; count of bases not matched to a gene: 3. The CDR3 extends over 14 amino acids.

The V gene is TRBV6-6, the J gene TRBJ2-4; 9 bases fit TRBD1. The CDR3 covers 16 residues. V shed 5 bases and J 5 bases; nucleotides not matched to a gene: 10. Germline V gene lookup returns CDR1 MNHNY and CDR2 SVGAGI (reference sequence). The CDR3 region has the DNA TGTGCCAGCAGTCATCCGGGACAGGGAGACCAAAACATTCAGTACTTC. This sequence encodes CASSHPGQGDQNIQYF.

This CDR3 is CASGIAVLQGKIYGYTF. As DNA, the CDR3 is TGTGCTAGTGGTATCGCAGTTTTGCAGGGAAAGATCTATGGCTACACCTTC. J is TRBJ1-2 and V is TRBV12-5; a weak D match, TRBD1 (5 bases). CDR3 length: 17 residues. Germline CDR1 and CDR2: LGHNT and FRNRAP. Trimming took 5 bases from V and 4 from J, leaving 23 bases between them. Full variable domain (outside the CDR3, taken from reference TRBV12-5 and TRBJ1-2): DARVTQTPRHKVTEMGQEVTMRCQPILGHNTVFWYRQTMMQGLELLAYFRNRAPLDDSGMPKDRFSAEMPDATLATLKIQPSEPRDSAVYFCASGIAVLQGKIYGYTFGSGTRLTVV.

The chain links TRBV6-1 to TRBJ2-6; D is ambiguous. The CDR3 runs to 15 residues. V gave up 6 bases and J gave up 2 bases, with 11 bases separating them. Germline V gene sequence: CDR1 MNHNS, CDR2 SASEGT. The chain's CDR3 is CASRYLDAGANVLTF. CDR3 bases: TGTGCCAGCAGATACCTAGACGCTGGGGCCAACGTCCTGACTTTC.

This clone was detected only once. Other DNA sequences in this sample translate to the same CDR3. The CDR3 DNA reads as TGTGCCATCAGTGAGGGAGACAGGGTGGCAGATACGCAGTATTTT. This gives the protein CAISEGDRVADTQYF. J is TRBJ2-3 and V is TRBV10-3; 7 bases are shared with TRBD1. This CDR3 has 15 amino acids. J was trimmed by 4 bases and V by 2 bases; bases with no gene match: 6. CDR1 ENHRY and CDR2 SYGVKD come from the germline V gene.

The V and J genes are TRBV5-1 and TRBJ1-2; a weak D match, TRBD1 (5 bases). With 0 bases removed from V and 4 bases from J, the gap between germline ends came to 7 bases. The CDR3 length is 13 residues. Germline assignment: CDR1 SGHRS and CDR2 YFSETQ. For the CDR3, the DNA is TGCGCCAGCAGCTTGGGGACACTCTATGGCTACACCTTC. This encodes CASSLGTLYGYTF.

This clone occurred once. The chain has TRBV27 and TRBJ2-2, with unresolved D. The V and J ends lost 5 bases and 6 bases respectively, with 13 bases between them. The CDR3 loop spans 14 amino acids. CDR1 is MNHEY and CDR2 is SMNVEV in the germline V gene (reference sequence). The CDR3 DNA sequence: TGTGCCAGCAGTCCCGAGACTTATCCCGGGGAGCTGTTTTTT. Translating gives CASSPETYPGELFF.